This TCR beta chain originates from a study of follicular helper T cells after annual influenza vaccination. About the study: Some donors were sampled over the 2013-2014, 2014-2015 and 2015-2016 vaccinations.

TCRdb's copy holds only in-frame clones and misses some; the assay was immunoSEQ multiplex PCR. This table holds 13,000 to 15,000 clones, approximately 85% found once. Germline-derived CDR1 and CDR2 are MNHNY and SVGAGI (reference sequence). The V gene end was trimmed by 4 bases and the J gene end by 4 bases; junction bases not matched to a gene: 4. The CDR3 contains 13 residues. The time point here: 2014-2015 season, pre-vaccination. The origin of this receptor is an adult who received the influenza vaccine. The chain is built from TRBV6-6 and TRBJ2-7, with TRBD1 identical over 7 bases. This specimen was CXCR5- memory CD4+ T cells sorted from blood, taken on the day of influenza vaccination. The CDR3 sequence is CASSLTGKYEQYF. DNA for the CDR3: TGTGCCAGCAGTTTGACAGGGAAGTACGAGCAGTACTTC.